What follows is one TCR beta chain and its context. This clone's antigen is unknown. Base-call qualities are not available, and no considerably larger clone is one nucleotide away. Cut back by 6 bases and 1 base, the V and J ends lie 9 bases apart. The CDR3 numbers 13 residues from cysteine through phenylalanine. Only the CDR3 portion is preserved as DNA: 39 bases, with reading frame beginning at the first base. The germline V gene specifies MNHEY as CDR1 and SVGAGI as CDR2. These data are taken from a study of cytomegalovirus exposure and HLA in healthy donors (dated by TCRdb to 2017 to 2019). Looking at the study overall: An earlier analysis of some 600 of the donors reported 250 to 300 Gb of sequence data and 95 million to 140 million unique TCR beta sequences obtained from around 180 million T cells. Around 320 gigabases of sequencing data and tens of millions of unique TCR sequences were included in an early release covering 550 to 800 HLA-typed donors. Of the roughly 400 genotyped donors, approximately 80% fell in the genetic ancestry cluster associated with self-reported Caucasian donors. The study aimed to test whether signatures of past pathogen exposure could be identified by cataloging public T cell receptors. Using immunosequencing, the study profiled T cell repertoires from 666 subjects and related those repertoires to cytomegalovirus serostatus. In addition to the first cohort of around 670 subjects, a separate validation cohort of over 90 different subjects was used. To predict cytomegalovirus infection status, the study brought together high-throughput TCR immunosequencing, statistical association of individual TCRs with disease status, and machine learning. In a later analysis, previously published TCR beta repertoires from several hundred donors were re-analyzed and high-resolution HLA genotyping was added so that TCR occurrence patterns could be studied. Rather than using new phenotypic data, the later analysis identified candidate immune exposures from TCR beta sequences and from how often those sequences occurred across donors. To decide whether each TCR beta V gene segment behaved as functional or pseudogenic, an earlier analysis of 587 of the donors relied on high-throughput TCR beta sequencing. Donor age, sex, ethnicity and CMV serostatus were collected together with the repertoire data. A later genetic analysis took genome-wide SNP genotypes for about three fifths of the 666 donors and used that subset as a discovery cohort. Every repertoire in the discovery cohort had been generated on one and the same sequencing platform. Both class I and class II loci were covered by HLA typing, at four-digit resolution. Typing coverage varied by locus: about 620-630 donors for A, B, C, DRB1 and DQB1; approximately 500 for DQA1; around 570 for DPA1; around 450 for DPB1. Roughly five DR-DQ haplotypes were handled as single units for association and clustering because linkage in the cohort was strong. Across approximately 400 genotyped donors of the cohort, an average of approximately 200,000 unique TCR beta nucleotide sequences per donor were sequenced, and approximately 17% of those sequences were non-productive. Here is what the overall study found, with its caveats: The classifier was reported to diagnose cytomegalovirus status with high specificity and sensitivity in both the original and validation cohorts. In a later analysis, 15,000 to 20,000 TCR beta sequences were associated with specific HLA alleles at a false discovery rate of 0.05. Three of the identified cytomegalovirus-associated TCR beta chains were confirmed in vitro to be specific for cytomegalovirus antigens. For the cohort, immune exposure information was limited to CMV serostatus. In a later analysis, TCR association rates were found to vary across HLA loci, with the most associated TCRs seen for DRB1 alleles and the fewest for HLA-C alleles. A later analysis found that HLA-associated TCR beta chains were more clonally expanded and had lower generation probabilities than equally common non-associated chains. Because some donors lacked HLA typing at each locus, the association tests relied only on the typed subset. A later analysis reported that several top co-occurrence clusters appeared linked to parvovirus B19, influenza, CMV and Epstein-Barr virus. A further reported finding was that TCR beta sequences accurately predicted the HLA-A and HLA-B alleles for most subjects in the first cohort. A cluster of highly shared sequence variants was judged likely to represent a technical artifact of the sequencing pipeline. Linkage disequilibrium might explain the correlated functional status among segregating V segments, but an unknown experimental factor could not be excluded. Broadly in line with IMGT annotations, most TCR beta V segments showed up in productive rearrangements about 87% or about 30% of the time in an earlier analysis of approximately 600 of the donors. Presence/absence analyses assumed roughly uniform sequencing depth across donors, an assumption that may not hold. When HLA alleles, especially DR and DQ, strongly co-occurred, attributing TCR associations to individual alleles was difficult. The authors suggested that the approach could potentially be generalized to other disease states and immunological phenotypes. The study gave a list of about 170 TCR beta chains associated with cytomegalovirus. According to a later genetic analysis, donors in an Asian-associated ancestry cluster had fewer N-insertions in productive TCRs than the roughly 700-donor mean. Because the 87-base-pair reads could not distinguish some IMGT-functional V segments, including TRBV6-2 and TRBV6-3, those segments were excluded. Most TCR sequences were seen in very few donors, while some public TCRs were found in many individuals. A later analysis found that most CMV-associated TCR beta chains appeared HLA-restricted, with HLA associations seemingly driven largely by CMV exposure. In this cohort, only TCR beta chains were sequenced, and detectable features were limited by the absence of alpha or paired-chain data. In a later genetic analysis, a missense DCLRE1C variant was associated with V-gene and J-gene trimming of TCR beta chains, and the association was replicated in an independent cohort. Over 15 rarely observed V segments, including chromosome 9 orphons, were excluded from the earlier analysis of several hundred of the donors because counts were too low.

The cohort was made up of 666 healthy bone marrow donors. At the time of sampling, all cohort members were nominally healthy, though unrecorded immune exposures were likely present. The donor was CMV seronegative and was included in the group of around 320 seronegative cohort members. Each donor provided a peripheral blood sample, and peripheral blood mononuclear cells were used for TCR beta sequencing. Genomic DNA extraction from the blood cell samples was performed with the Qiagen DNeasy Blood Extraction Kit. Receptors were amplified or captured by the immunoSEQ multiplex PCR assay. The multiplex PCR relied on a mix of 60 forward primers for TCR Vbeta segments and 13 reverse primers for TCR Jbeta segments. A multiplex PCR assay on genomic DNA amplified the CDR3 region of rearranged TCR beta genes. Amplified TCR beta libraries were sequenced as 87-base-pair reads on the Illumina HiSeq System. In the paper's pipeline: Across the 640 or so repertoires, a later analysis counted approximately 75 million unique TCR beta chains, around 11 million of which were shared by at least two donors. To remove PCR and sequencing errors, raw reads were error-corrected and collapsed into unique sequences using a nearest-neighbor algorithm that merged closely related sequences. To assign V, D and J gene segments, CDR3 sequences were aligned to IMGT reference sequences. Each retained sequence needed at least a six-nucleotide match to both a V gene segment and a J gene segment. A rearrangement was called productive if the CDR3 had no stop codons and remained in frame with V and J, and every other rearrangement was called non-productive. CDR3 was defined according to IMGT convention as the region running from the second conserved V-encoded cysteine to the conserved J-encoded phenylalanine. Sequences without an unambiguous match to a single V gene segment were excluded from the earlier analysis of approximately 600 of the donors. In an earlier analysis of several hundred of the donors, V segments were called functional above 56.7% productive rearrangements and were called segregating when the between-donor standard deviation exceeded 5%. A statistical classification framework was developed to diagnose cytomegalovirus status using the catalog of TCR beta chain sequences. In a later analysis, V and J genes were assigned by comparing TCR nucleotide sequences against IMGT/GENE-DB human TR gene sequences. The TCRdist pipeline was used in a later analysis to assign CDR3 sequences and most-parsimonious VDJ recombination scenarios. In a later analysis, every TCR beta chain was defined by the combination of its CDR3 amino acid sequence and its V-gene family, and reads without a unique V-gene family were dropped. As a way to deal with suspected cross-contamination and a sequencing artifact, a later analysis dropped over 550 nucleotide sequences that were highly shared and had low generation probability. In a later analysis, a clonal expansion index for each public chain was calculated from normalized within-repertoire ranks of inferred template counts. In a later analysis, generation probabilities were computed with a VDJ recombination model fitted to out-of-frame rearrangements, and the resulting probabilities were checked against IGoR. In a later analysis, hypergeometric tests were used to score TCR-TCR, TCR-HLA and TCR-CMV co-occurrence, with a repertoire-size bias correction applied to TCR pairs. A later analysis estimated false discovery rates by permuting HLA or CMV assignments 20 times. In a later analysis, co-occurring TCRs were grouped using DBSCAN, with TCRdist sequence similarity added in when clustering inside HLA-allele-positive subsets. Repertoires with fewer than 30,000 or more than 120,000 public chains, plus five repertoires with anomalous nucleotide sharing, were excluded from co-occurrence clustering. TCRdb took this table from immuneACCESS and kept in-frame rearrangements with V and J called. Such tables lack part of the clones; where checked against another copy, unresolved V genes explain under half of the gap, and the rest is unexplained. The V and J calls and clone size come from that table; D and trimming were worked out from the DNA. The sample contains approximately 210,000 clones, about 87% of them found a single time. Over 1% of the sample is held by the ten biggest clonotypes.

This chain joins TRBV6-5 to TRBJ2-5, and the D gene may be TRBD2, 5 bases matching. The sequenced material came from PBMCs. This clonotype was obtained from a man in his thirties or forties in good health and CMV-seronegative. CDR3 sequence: CASRRALQETQYF. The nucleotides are TGTGCCAGCAGGCGGGCCCTCCAAGAGACCCAGTACTTC.